This T cell receptor (beta chain) stems from a study of blood T cell repertoires in COVID-19. As processed by the authors: Quantification of nucleated cells was approximated via reference gene primer amplification. Libraries were prepared by immunoSEQ multiplex PCR; TCRdb keeps only in-frame clonotypes and omits some of them. Clonal size and the V and J genes are those of that table, whereas D and trimming came from the DNA. The table lists about 120,000 clones, 60% to 85% of them singletons. This clone showed up just once. The sequenced material came from peripheral blood. This receptor was identified in a man aged 65-85 years with acute or convalescent COVID-19.

The CDR3 DNA sequence: TGTGCCAGCAGTTACAGGGCTGAAGTCTACGAGCAGTACTTC. It specifies CASSYRAEVYEQYF. V and J are TRBV27 and TRBJ2-7, with a tentative D call TRBD1 (6 bases). CDR1 and CDR2 (germline): MNHEY, SMNVEV (reference sequence). CDR3 length: 14 residues. V lost 4 bases, J lost 3 bases, and 13 bases lay in between.